Below, 10 T cell receptor beta chains from the same sample are listed, as sequenced in a study of blood T cell repertoires in COVID-19. The data were produced by immunoSEQ multiplex PCR, yet TCRdb's version contains in-frame clones alone and is incomplete. Among 90,000 to 120,000 clones listed, roughly four fifths were seen once. The sequenced material came from peripheral blood. The receptors were sampled from a woman older than 75 with active or convalescent COVID-19.

This clone appeared a few times. The chain carries TRBV5-1 and TRBJ2-1; TRBD1 aligns across 7 bases. The ends lost 4 bases at V and 7 bases at J; junction bases unmatched: 23. The CDR3 loop spans 19 amino acids. Germline lookup yields CDR1 SGHRS and CDR2 YFSETQ. This CDR3 reads CASSVRNGGTGADVNEQFF. CDR3 sequence (DNA): TGCGCCAGCAGCGTCCGAAATGGGGGTACAGGGGCGGACGTGAATGAGCAGTTCTTC.

CDR3 DNA: TGTGCCAGCAGGTCCACAGGGGGGTATGAGCAGTTCTTC. Encoded protein: CASRSTGGYEQFF. The chain has TRBV6-5 and TRBJ2-1; 8 bases map to TRBD1. The ends lost 6 bases at V and 8 bases at J; junction bases unmatched: 6. CDR3 length: 13 amino acids. Germline CDR1 reads MNHEY; CDR2 reads SVGAGI.

The rearrangement joins TRBV30 to TRBJ2-6; D call uncertain. The CDR3 runs to 15 residues. Trimming pared 0 bases from V and 2 bases from J, leaving 8 bases between. Germline V lookup: CDR1 GTSNPN, CDR2 SVGIG (reference sequence). The CDR3 loop is CAWSVPQTGANVLTF. CDR3 bases: TGTGCCTGGAGTGTTCCCCAGACTGGGGCCAACGTCCTGACTTTC. Using reference TRBV30 and TRBJ2-6 for the parts outside the CDR3, the full variable domain is SQTIHQWPATLVQPVGSPLSLECTVEGTSNPNLYWYRQAAGRGLQLLFYSVGIGQISSEVPQNLSASRPQDRQFILSSKKLLLSDSGFYLCAWSVPQTGANVLTFGAGSRLTVL.

This clone is a singleton in its sample. The chain recombines TRBV5-1 with TRBJ2-7, with 9 bases that match TRBD1. The ends lost 2 bases at V and 1 base at J; junction bases unmatched: 10. The germline CDR1 and CDR2 sequences are SGHRS and YFSETQ. The CDR3 runs 17 residues. The chain's CDR3 is CASSFDRGALASYEQYF. CDR3 DNA: TGCGCCAGCAGCTTCGACAGGGGGGCACTAGCATCCTACGAGCAGTACTTC.

This clone was seen a few times. Other DNA sequences in this sample translate to the same CDR3. The rearrangement joins TRBV30 to TRBJ2-7, with unresolved D. Germline V CDR1 and CDR2: GTSNPN, SVGIG (reference sequence). CDR3 length: 11 residues. With 1 base removed from V and 3 bases from J, the gap between germline ends came to 4 bases. Here the CDR3 DNA reads TGTGCCTGGAGTGCCAGCTACGAGCAGTACTTC. Translation gives CAWSASYEQYF.

J is TRBJ1-2 and V is TRBV19; D gene uncertain. CDR1 is LNHDA and CDR2 is SQIVND in the germline V gene (reference sequence). This CDR3 contains 17 residues. The ends were cut back, 3 bases at V and 3 bases at J, with 20 bases in the middle. For the CDR3, the DNA is TGTGCCAGTAGTATTAGGCCAATCGTCGAGGTTGACTATGGCTACACCTTC. The encoded protein is CASSIRPIVEVDYGYTF.

This clone appeared a few times. The genes are TRBV28 and TRBJ1-2, with TRBD1 matching over 8 bases. After removal of 5 bases from V and 10 bases from J, the junction contained 9 bases not matched to a gene. The germline V gene has CDR1 MDHEN and CDR2 SYDVKM. The CDR3 spans 13 residues. CDR3 sequence (DNA): TGTGCCAGCAGTGAGGGACAGGCCTTGGCCTACACCTTC. It codes for CASSEGQALAYTF.

The chain has TRBV7-2 and TRBJ1-6, with unresolved D. Between the trimmed V and J ends, which lost 0 bases and 11 bases, there was a span of 11 bases. CDR1 is SGHTA, CDR2 FQGNSA, per germline. The CDR3 consists of 14 residues. The CDR3 sequence: CASSLAQGRTPLHF. The CDR3 nucleotides are TGTGCCAGCAGCTTAGCTCAAGGGAGGACACCCCTCCACTTT.

V and J are TRBV19 and TRBJ1-5, with a possible D match to TRBD1 (5 bases). Germline-derived CDR1 and CDR2 are LNHDA and SQIVND (reference sequence). V lost 6 bases to trimming and J lost 3 bases, with 9 bases between them. CDR3 length: 13 amino acids. The CDR3 sequence: CASRTGDNQPQHF. The CDR3 region has the DNA TGTGCCAGTAGGACGGGGGACAATCAGCCCCAGCATTTT.

There are many counts of this clone. Other nucleotide sequences from this sample produce the same CDR3. The rearrangement joins TRBV7-2 to TRBJ1-1, with D unclear. V lost 3 bases and J lost 0, with 5 bases in between. The CDR3 runs to 13 residues. Germline lookup yields CDR1 SGHTA and CDR2 FQGNSA. In DNA, the CDR3 is TGTGCCAGCAGCTTTTCAGTGAACACTGAAGCTTTCTTT. It is translated as CASSFSVNTEAFF.